One and the same sample provided the 8 T cell receptor beta chains below, sequenced in a study of long-term antiretroviral therapy in people with HIV. Sequencing used immunoSEQ v3.0 at survey level. Generated by immunoSEQ multiplex PCR, the TCRdb table keeps only in-frame clones and is missing some. This table has 11,000 or so clones, about four fifths appearing once. The material was unsorted PBMCs, obtained 1.2 years after starting antiretroviral therapy. These receptors were collected from a man between 35 and 55 years old with HIV.

The rearrangement links TRBV5-4 to TRBJ1-2; D is unclear. The CDR3 runs 13 residues. The germline gives CDR1 SGHNT, CDR2 YYREEE (reference sequence). Trimming stripped 4 bases from V and 2 bases from J, with 9 bases between. The CDR3 coding sequence is TGTGCCAGCAGCCCAGGAGGGAACTATGGCTACACCTTC. Translation gives CASSPGGNYGYTF.

The chain combines TRBV28 with TRBJ2-2, with D maybe TRBD2 (6 bases). From germline, CDR1 is MDHEN and CDR2 SYDVKM. The CDR3 extends over 14 amino acids. Trimming took 8 bases from V and 1 from J, leaving 11 bases between them. The DNA of the CDR3 is TGTGCCAGCCAGACTAGTGTGAACACCGGGGAGCTGTTTTTT. This sequence encodes CASQTSVNTGELFF.

The gene calls are TRBV27 and TRBJ1-2; tentative D call: TRBD1 (5 bases). CDR3 length: 15 amino acids. Trimming took off 4 bases at V and 3 bases at J, with 15 bases between the two ends. Germline lookup yields CDR1 MNHEY and CDR2 SMNVEV (reference sequence). The CDR3 loop reads CASSSSPGGDYGYTF. CDR3 bases: TGTGCCAGCAGTTCCTCCCCGGGGGGGGACTATGGCTACACCTTC.

The rearrangement uses TRBV18 and TRBJ2-1; D tentatively fits TRBD1 or TRBD2 (5 bases each). Trimming cost V 6 bases and J 0 bases, with 15 bases left between them. The CDR3 consists of 16 residues. Germline CDR1 and CDR2: KGHSH and LQKENI. CDR3: CASSRGSSSSYNEQFF. CDR3 DNA: TGTGCCAGCTCGAGGGGCAGTTCGAGCTCCTACAATGAGCAGTTCTTC.

This chain links TRBV5-4 with TRBJ2-4, with 7 bases fitting TRBD1. The V gene's germline CDR1 is SGHNT and CDR2 YYREEE (reference sequence). V trimming: 0 bases; J trimming: 8 bases; junction bases outside the gene matches: 5. The CDR3 is 14 residues long. The CDR3 DNA follows: TGTGCCAGCAGCTTGGGGCAGGGGGAAGACATTCAGTACTTC. Its protein is CASSLGQGEDIQYF.

The chain joins TRBV7-2 to TRBJ1-2; tentative D call: TRBD1 (5 bases). Germline V CDR1 and CDR2: SGHTA, FQGNSA. The germline V and J ends were trimmed by 1 base and 4 bases, with 7 bases remaining between them. The CDR3 has 13 residues. CDR3 DNA sequence: TGTGCCAGCAGCTTAGGAGGGGTCTATGGCTACACCTTC. It specifies CASSLGGVYGYTF.

The chain recombines TRBV9 with TRBJ2-1; 15 bases are shared with TRBD2. Germline trimming cut 3 bases from V and 3 bases from J; bases unmatched to any gene: 4. CDR3 length equals 17 residues. Germline CDR1 is SGDLS and CDR2 is YYNGEE. This CDR3 is CASSAGLAGGRYNEQFF. The CDR3 coding sequence is TGTGCCAGCAGCGCCGGACTAGCGGGGGGGCGCTACAATGAGCAGTTCTTC.

V and J are TRBV5-6 and TRBJ2-7; 7 bases line up with TRBD2. With V trimmed by 3 bases and J by 4 bases, 10 bases remained unmatched. Germline V gives CDR1 SGHDT, CDR2 YYEEEE. This CDR3 comprises 15 residues. CDR3 bases: TGTGCCAGCAGCTCCCTGACTAGCTTGGGGTACGAGCAGTACTTC. Its protein product is CASSSLTSLGYEQYF.